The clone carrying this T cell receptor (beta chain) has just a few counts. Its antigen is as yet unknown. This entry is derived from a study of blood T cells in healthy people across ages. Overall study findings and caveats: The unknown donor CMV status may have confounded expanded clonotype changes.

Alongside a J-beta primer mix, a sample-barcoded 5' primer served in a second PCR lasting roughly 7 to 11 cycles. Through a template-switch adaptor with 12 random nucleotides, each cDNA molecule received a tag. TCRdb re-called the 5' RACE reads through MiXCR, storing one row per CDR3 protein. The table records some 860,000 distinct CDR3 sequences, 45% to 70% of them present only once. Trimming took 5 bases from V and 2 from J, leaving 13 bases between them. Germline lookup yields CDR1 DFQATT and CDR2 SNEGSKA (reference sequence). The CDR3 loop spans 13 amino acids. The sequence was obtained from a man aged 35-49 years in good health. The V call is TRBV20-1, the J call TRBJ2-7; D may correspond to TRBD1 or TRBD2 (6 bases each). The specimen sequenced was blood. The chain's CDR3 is CSAGGGDTYEQYF. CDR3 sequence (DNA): TGCAGTGCTGGAGGGGGTGACACCTACGAGCAGTACTTC.